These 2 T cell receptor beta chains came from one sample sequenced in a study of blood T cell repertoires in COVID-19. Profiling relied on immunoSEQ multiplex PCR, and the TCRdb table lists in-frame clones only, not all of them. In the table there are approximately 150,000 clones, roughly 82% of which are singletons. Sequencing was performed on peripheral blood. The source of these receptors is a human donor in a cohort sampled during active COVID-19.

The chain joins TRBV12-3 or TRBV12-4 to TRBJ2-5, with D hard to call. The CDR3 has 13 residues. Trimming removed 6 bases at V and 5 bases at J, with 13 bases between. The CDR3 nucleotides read TGTGCCAGCAGCCCTAGTAGGAAGGAGACCCAGTACTTC. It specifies CASSPSRKETQYF.

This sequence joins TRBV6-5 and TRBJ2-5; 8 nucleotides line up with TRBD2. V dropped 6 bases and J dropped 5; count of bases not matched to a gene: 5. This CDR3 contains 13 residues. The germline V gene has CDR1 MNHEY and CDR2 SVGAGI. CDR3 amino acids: CASRSGTRETQYF. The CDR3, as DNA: TGTGCCAGCAGATCCGGGACTAGGGAGACCCAGTACTTC.